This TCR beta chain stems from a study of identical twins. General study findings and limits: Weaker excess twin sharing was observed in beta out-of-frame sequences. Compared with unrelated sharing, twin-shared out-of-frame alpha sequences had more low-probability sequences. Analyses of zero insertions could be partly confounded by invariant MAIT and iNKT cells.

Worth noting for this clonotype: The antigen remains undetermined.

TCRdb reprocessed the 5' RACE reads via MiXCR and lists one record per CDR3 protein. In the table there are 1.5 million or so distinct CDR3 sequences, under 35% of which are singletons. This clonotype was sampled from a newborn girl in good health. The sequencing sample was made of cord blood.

CDR3 DNA sequence: TGTGCCAGTACAGAGAACTATGAGCAGTTCTTC. It codes for CASTENYEQFF. V gene TRBV19 combines with J gene TRBJ2-1; D is unclear. Trimming stripped 7 bases from V and 8 bases from J, with 9 bases between. Germline V gives CDR1 LNHDA, CDR2 SQIVND (reference sequence). This CDR3 has 11 amino acids.